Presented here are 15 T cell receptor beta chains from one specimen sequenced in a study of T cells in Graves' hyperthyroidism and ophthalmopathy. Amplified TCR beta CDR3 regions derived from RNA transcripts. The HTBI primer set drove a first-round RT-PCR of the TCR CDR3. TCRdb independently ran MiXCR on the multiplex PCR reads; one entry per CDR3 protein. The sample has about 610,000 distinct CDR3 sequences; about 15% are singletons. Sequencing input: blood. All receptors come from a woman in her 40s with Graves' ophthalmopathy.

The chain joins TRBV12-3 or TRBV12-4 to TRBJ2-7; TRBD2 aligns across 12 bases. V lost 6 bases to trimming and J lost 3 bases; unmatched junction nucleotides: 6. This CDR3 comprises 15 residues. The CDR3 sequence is CASRGTSGFVYEQYF. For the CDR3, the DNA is TGTGCCAGCAGGGGGACTAGCGGGTTTGTCTACGAGCAGTACTTC.

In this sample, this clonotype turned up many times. In DNA form, the CDR3 reads TGCAGCGTTAGCGGACAGGGAAGCTATGGCTACACCTTC. Residues: CSVSGQGSYGYTF. The chain links TRBV29-1 to TRBJ1-2; 8 bases line up with TRBD1. With V trimmed by 5 bases and J by 4 bases, 6 bases remained unmatched. Per germline, CDR1 SQVTM and CDR2 ANQGSEA. The CDR3 length is 13 residues.

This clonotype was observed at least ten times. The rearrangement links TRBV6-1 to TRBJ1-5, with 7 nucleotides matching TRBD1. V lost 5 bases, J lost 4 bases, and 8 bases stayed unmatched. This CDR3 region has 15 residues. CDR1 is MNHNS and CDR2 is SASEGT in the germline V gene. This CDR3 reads CASSRDSPRNQPQHF. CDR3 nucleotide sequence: TGTGCCAGCAGTCGGGACAGCCCTAGGAATCAGCCCCAGCATTTT.

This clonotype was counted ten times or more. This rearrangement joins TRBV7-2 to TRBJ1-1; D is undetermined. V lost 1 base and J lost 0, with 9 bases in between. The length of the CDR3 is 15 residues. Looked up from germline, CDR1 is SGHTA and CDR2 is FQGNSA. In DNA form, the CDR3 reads TGTGCCAGCAGCTTAGTTGCGGGTGTGAACACTGAAGCTTTCTTT. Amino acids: CASSLVAGVNTEAFF. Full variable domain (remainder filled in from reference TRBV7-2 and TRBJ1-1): GAGVSQSPSNKVTEKGKDVELRCDPISGHTALYWYRQSLGQGLEFLIYFQGNSAPDKSGLPSDRFSAERTGGSVSTLTIQRTQQEDSAVYLCASSLVAGVNTEAFFGQGTRLTVV.

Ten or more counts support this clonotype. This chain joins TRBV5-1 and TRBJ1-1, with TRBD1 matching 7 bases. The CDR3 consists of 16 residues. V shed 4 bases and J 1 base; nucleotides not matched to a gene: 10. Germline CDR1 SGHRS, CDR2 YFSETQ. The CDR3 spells CASSTLTGSPNTEAFF. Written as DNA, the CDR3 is TGCGCCAGCAGCACGTTGACAGGGTCCCCGAACACTGAAGCTTTCTTT.

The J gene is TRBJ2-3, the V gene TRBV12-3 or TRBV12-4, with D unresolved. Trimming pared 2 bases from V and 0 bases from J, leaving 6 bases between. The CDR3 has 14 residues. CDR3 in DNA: TGTGCCAGCAGTTTATCAAGCAGCACAGATACGCAGTATTTT. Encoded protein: CASSLSSSTDTQYF.

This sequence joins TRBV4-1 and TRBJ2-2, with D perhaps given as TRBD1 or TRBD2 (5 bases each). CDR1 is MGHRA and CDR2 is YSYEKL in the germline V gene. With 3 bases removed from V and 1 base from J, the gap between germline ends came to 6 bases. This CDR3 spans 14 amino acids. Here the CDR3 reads CASSQGENTGELFF. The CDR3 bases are TGCGCCAGCAGCCAGGGGGAGAACACCGGGGAGCTGTTTTTT.

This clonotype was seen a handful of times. The CDR3 spells CASSPPGSDEQYF. The CDR3 DNA sequence: TGTGCCAGCTCACCACCCGGGTCTGACGAGCAGTACTTC. The chain uses TRBV12-3 or TRBV12-4 and TRBJ2-7; D remains ambiguous. This CDR3 comprises 13 residues. The V end was cut by 8 bases, the J end by 5 bases, with 16 bases between.

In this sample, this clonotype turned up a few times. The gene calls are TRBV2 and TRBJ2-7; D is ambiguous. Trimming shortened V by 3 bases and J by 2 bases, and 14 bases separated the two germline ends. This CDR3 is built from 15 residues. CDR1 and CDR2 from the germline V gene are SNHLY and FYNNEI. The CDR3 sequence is CASSDTGSYTYEQYF. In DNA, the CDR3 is TGTGCCAGCAGTGATACCGGGTCGTACACCTACGAGCAGTACTTC.

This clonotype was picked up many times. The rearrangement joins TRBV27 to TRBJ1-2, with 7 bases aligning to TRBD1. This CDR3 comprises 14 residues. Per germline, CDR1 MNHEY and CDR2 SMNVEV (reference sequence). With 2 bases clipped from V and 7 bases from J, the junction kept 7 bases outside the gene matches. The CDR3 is CASSLSRDSLGYTF. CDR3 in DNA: TGTGCCAGCAGTTTAAGCCGGGACAGCCTTGGCTACACCTTC.

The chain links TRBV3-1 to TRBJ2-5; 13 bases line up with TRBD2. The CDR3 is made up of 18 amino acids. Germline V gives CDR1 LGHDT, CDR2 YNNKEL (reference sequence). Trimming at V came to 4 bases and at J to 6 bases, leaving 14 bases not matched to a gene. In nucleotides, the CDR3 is TGTGCCAGCAGCCCTTATTCTGGGACTAGCGGGATTCAGAAGACCCAGTACTTC. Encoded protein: CASSPYSGTSGIQKTQYF.

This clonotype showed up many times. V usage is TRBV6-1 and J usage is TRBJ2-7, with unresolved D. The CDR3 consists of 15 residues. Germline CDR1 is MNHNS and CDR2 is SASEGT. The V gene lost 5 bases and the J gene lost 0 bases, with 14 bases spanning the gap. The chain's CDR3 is CASSRPGPSSYEQYF. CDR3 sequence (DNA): TGTGCCAGCAGTAGGCCGGGCCCGAGCTCCTACGAGCAGTACTTC.

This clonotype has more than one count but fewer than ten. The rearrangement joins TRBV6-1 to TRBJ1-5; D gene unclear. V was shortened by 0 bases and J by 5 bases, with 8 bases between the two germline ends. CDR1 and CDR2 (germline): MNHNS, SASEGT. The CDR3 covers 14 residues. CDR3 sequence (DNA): TGTGCCAGCAGTGAAGCTCCAGAGCATCAGCCCCAGCATTTT. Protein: CASSEAPEHQPQHF.

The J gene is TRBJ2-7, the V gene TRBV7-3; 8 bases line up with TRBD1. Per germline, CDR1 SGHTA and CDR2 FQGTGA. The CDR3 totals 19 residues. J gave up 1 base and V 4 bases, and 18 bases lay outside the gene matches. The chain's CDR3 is CASSSKAQGAWGISYEQYF. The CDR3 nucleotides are TGTGCCAGCAGCTCAAAAGCCCAGGGGGCCTGGGGTATATCCTACGAGCAGTACTTC. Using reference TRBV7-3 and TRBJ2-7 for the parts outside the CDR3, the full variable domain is GAGVSQTPSNKVTEKGKYVELRCDPISGHTALYWYRQSLGQGPEFLIYFQGTGAADDSGLPNDRFFAVRPEGSVSTLKIQRTERGDSAVYLCASSSKAQGAWGISYEQYFGPGTRLTVT.

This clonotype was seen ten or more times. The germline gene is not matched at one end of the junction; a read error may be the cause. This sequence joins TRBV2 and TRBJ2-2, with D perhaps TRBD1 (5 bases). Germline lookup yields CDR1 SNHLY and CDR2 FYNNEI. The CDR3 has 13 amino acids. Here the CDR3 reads CASSEGVPGELFF. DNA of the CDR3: TGTGCCAGCAGCGAAGGGGTGCCCGGGGAGCTGTTTTTT.